This T cell receptor beta chain was identified during a study of beta chain features in type 1 diabetes. This clone was picked up one time. Expressed TCRB transcripts got sequenced, as all isolated RNA was reverse transcribed. The assay was immunoSEQ multiplex PCR, and TCRdb's table has in-frame clones only and misses some. The data contain hundreds of thousands of clones, 10% to 15% of them singletons. Germline CDR1 is SGHRS and CDR2 is YFSETQ. The CDR3 has 17 residues. Deletions cut 4 bases from V and 8 bases from J, with 24 bases between. Input material: naive CD4+ T cells from blood. This chain joins TRBV5-1 and TRBJ1-4; D is unclear. This sequence was found in a man between 18 and 35 years old in good health. This CDR3 reads CASSPEAGRAGREKLFF. DNA of the CDR3: TGCGCCAGCAGCCCGGAGGCAGGTCGGGCAGGCCGGGAAAAACTGTTTTTT.